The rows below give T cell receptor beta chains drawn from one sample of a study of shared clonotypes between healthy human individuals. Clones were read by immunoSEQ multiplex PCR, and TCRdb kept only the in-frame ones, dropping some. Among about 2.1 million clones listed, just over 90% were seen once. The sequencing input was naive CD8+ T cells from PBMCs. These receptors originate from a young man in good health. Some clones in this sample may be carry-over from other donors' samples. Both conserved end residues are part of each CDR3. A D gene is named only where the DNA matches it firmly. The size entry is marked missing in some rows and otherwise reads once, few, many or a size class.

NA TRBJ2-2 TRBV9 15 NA CASSVGTVGTGELFF TGTGCCAGCAGCGTAGGGACAGTTGGCACCGGGGAGCTGTTTTTT
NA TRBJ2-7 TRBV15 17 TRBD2 CATSRGTSGPPPYEQYF TGTGCCACCAGCAGAGGGACTAGCGGACCTCCTCCATACGAGCAGTACTTC
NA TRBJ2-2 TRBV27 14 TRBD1 CASRDRGNTGELFF TGTGCCAGCAGGGACAGGGGAAACACCGGGGAGCTGTTTTTT
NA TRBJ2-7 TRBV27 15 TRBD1 CASSLRDRAVDEQYF TGTGCCAGCAGTTTAAGGGACAGGGCCGTAGACGAGCAGTACTTC
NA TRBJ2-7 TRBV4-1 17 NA CASTSETREGVSYEQYF TGCGCCAGCACATCGGAGACCAGGGAAGGAGTCTCCTACGAGCAGTACTTC
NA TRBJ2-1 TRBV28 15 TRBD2 CASSPGLAGGNEQFF TGTGCCAGCAGTCCCGGACTAGCGGGAGGGAATGAGCAGTTCTTC
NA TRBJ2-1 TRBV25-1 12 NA CASSYSYNEQFF TGTGCCAGCAGTTATTCCTACAATGAGCAGTTCTTC
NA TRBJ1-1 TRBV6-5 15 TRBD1 CASSLQDRVDTEAFF TGTGCCAGCAGCCTCCAAGACAGGGTCGACACTGAAGCTTTCTTT
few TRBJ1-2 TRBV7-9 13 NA CASSLETAYGYTF TGTGCCAGCAGCTTAGAGACCGCATATGGCTACACCTTC
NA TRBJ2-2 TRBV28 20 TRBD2 CASSFETRLAGGPDTGELFF TGTGCCAGCAGTTTTGAGACCCGTCTAGCGGGAGGGCCCGACACCGGGGAGCTGTTTTTT
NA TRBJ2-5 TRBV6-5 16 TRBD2 CASSSTSGMSQETQYF TGTGCCAGCAGTTCGACTAGCGGGATGTCTCAAGAGACCCAGTACTTC
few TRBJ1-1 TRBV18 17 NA CASSPWAGLQRGTEAFF TGTGCCAGCTCACCCTGGGCAGGGCTGCAGAGGGGCACTGAAGCTTTCTTT
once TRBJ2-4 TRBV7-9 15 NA CASSPTWGPKNIQYF TGTGCCAGCAGCCCGACGTGGGGACCGAAAAACATTCAGTACTTC
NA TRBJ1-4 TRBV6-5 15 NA CASSPPGGRGEKLFF TGTGCCAGCAGCCCTCCGGGGGGTAGGGGTGAAAAACTGTTTTTT
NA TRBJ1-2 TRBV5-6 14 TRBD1 CASSHPGTGSGYTF TGTGCCAGCAGCCATCCCGGGACAGGGAGTGGCTACACCTTC
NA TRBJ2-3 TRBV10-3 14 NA CAISEPTRPDTQYF TGTGCCATCAGTGAGCCCACTAGGCCAGATACGCAGTATTTT
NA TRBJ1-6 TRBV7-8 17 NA CASSPLGRGRYNSPLHF TGTGCCAGCAGCCCTCTTGGAAGAGGGAGATATAATTCACCCCTCCACTTT
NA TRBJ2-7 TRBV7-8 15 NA CASSGTWGSSYEQYF TGTGCCAGCAGCGGAACCTGGGGGAGCTCCTACGAGCAGTACTTC
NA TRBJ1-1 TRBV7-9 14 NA CASSLGGLSTEAFF TGTGCCAGCAGCTTAGGGGGGCTCAGCACTGAAGCTTTCTTT
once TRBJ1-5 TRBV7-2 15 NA CASSLALYSNQPQHF TGTGCCAGCAGCTTAGCCCTATATAGCAATCAGCCCCAGCATTTT
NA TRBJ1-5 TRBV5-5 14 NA CASSLQWENQPQHF TGTGCCAGCAGTCTACAGTGGGAGAATCAGCCCCAGCATTTT
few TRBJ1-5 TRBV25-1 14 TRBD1 CASSELRTGPPQHF TGTGCCAGCAGTGAATTGAGGACAGGGCCTCCCCAGCATTTT
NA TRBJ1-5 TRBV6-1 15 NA CASSIEENSNQPQHF TGTGCCAGCAGTATCGAAGAAAATAGCAATCAGCCCCAGCATTTT
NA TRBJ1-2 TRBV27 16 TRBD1 CASSPSAGQGLGGYTF TGTGCCAGCAGTCCCTCGGCGGGACAGGGTTTGGGAGGCTACACCTTC
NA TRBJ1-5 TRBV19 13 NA CASSLGPNQPQHF TGTGCCAGTAGTCTAGGTCCCAATCAGCCCCAGCATTTT
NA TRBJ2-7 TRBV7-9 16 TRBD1 CASSRWGQGASYEQYF TGTGCCAGCAGCCGTTGGGGACAGGGGGCGTCCTACGAGCAGTACTTC
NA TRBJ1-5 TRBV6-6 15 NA CASSYWAAGDQPQHF TGTGCCAGCAGTTACTGGGCGGCGGGGGATCAGCCCCAGCATTTT
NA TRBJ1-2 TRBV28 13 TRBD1 CASIGTGDYGYTF TGTGCCAGCATCGGGACAGGGGACTATGGCTACACCTTC
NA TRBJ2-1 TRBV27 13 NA CASSFFGYNEQFF TGTGCCAGCAGTTTTTTCGGTTACAATGAGCAGTTCTTC
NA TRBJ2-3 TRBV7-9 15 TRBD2 CASSVLAGGKDTQYF TGTGCCAGCAGCGTACTAGCGGGAGGGAAAGATACGCAGTATTTT
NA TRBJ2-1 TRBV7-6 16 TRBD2 CASSGPGLAPHNEQFF TGTGCCAGCAGCGGACCGGGACTAGCACCACACAATGAGCAGTTCTTC
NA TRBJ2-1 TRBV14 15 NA CASSQDSGLYNEQFF TGTGCCAGCAGCCAAGATTCGGGGCTATACAATGAGCAGTTCTTC
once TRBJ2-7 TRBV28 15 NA CASSLSGGLLNEQYF TGTGCCAGCAGTTTATCGGGGGGCCTCCTCAACGAGCAGTACTTC
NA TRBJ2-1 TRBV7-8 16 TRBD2 CASSPSGAGGPGEQFF TGTGCCAGCAGCCCCTCGGGAGCGGGAGGGCCGGGGGAGCAGTTCTTC
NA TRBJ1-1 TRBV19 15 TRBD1 CASSMGGQGATEAFF TGTGCCAGTAGCATGGGGGGACAGGGGGCAACTGAAGCTTTCTTT
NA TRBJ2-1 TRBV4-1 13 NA CASSVTGSGEQFF TGCGCCAGCAGCGTCACAGGTTCGGGTGAGCAGTTCTTC
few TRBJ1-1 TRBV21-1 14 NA CASSLPSLHTEAFF TGTGCCAGCAGTCTACCCTCCCTGCACACTGAAGCTTTCTTT
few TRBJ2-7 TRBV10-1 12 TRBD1 CATTFEPGQVCF TGCGCCACCACCTTTGAACCGGGACAGGTCTGTTTC
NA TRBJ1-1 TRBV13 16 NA CASSFFNPPGNTEAFF TGTGCCAGCAGCTTCTTTAACCCGCCAGGGAACACTGAAGCTTTCTTT
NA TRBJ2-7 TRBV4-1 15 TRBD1 CASSYRDRGSYEQYF TGCGCCAGCAGCTACCGGGACAGGGGGTCTTACGAGCAGTACTTC
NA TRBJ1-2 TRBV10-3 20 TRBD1 CAISGSPQAQQGAGFYGYTF TGTGCCATCAGCGGGTCCCCACAAGCTCAACAGGGGGCTGGCTTTTATGGCTACACCTTC